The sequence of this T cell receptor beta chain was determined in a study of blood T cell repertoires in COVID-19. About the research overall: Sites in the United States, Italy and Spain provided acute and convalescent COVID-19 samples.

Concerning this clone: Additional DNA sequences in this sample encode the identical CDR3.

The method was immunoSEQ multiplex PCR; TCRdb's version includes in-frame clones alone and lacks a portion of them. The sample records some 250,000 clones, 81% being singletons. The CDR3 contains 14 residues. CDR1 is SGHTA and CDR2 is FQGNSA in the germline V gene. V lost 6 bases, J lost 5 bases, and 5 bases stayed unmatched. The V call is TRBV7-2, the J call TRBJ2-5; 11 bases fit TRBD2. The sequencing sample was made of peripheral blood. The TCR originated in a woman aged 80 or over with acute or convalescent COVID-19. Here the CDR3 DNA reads TGTGCCAGCAGACTAGCGGGGGCGGGGGAGACCCAGTACTTC. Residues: CASRLAGAGETQYF. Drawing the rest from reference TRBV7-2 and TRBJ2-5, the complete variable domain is GAGVSQSPSNKVTEKGKDVELRCDPISGHTALYWYRQSLGQGLEFLIYFQGNSAPDKSGLPSDRFSAERTGGSVSTLTIQRTQQEDSAVYLCASRLAGAGETQYFGPGTRLLVL.